The rows below give T cell receptor beta chains drawn from one sample of a study of blood T cells in healthy people across ages. TCRdb ran MiXCR on the 5' RACE reads and lists one entry per CDR3 protein. The table records around 2 million distinct CDR3 sequences, about two fifths of them present only once. The sequenced material came from blood. These receptors were collected from a human donor in good health. Both conserved end residues are trimmed from each CDR3. The D gene is left open where the match is weak.

TRBJ2-7	NA	TRBV10-3	AIKEVPYEQY
TRBJ2-1	NA	TRBV15	ATSRGGPNEQF
TRBJ2-2	NA	TRBV4-2	ASSQIFSESGELF
TRBJ2-5	TRBD1	TRBV7-9	ASSPRDRVSFFETQY
TRBJ1-2	TRBD1	TRBV5-1	ASSAPGQGDYGYT
TRBJ1-4	TRBD1	TRBV29-1	SVIPGQGNEKLF
TRBJ2-5	NA	TRBV28	ASNSLLATRETQY
TRBJ2-5	TRBD1	TRBV6-1	ASSDRGRSETQY
TRBJ2-1	NA	TRBV20-1	SAGKALSYNEQF
TRBJ2-4	TRBD1	TRBV20-1	CARVLRTGGEQY
TRBJ2-5	NA	TRBV5-5	ASSPPHVGSGETQY
TRBJ1-2	TRBD1	TRBV6-6	ASSYQQGGYGYT
TRBJ2-4	NA	TRBV20-1	STRGRGLGEQY